The 15 T cell receptor beta chains presented below share a single source sample, sequenced in a study of blood T cell repertoires in COVID-19. Using immunoSEQ multiplex PCR, the repertoire was profiled, and TCRdb retains in-frame clones only, with some absent. The repertoire consists of 300,000 to 400,000 clones, with around 90% occurring once and the leading ten covering approximately 5.2%. The sequencing input was PBMCs or T cells enriched from blood (not recorded which). Every receptor here comes from a man in his 60s who had recovered from COVID-19.

The rearrangement joins TRBV28 to TRBJ1-5; TRBD1 agrees at 7 bases. Germline V gives CDR1 MDHEN, CDR2 SYDVKM. V lost 6 bases and J lost 2; bases outside the gene matches: 7. The CDR3 length is 15 residues. The CDR3 spells CASRPTGWGNQPQHF. The CDR3 nucleotides are TGTGCCAGCAGACCGACAGGGTGGGGCAATCAGCCCCAGCATTTT.

This chain connects TRBV6-5 to TRBJ1-3; D remains ambiguous. The V gene's germline CDR1 is MNHEY and CDR2 SVGAGI. V dropped 2 bases and J dropped 0 bases, with 11 bases sitting between them. CDR3 length: 16 amino acids. The chain's CDR3 is CASSYQELFSGNTIYF. CDR3 in DNA: TGTGCCAGCAGTTACCAGGAACTTTTCTCTGGAAACACCATATATTTT.

The chain combines TRBV7-9 with TRBJ1-2, with TRBD1 as a possible D gene (5 bases). The germline V gene encodes CDR1 SEHNR and CDR2 FQNEAQ (reference sequence). The CDR3 totals 15 residues. V dropped 1 base and J dropped 4 bases, with 13 bases sitting between them. The DNA of the CDR3 is TGTGCCAGCAGCTTAGGGGCGGTCGGGGGCTATGGCTACACCTTC. Translating it yields CASSLGAVGGYGYTF.

The chain combines TRBV28 with TRBJ1-3; D gene ambiguous. The germline gives CDR1 MDHEN, CDR2 SYDVKM. The CDR3 runs to 13 residues. V lost 8 bases and J lost 0, with 8 bases in between. CDR3 loop: CASHSPSGNTIYF. The DNA for the CDR3 is TGTGCCAGCCACAGTCCCTCTGGAAACACCATATATTTT. Complete variable domain (other parts from reference TRBV28 and TRBJ1-3): DVKVTQSSRYLVKRTGEKVFLECVQDMDHENMFWYRQDPGLGLRLIYFSYDVKMKEKGDIPEGYSVSREKKERFSLILESASTNQTSMYLCASHSPSGNTIYFGEGSWLTVV.

V and J are TRBV28 and TRBJ1-2, with 11 bases that match TRBD1. The CDR3 runs 14 residues. J lost 5 bases, V lost 6 bases, and 5 bases had no gene match. Germline V CDR1 and CDR2: MDHEN, SYDVKM. CDR3 bases: TGTGCCAGCAGCCGGGACAGGGGGAGGTATGGCTACACCTTC. Translation: CASSRDRGRYGYTF.

The J gene is TRBJ1-6, the V gene TRBV5-1; tentatively, D is TRBD1 (5 bases). The CDR3 is 15 residues long. Germline CDR1 reads SGHRS; CDR2 reads YFSETQ. Trimming stripped 0 bases from V and 7 bases from J, with 11 bases between. The CDR3 nucleotides read TGCGCCAGCAGCTTGGGGCAGGGTACGAATTCACCCCTCCACTTT. It yields the protein CASSLGQGTNSPLHF. Combining the CDR3 with reference TRBV5-1 and TRBJ1-6 gives the whole variable domain KAGVTQTPRYLIKTRGQQVTLSCSPISGHRSVSWYQQTPGQGLQFLFEYFSETQRNKGNFPGRFSGRQFSNSRSEMNVSTLELGDSALYLCASSLGQGTNSPLHFGNGTRLTVT.

CDR3 region: CASGLSTGYGQPQHF. CDR3 coding DNA: TGTGCTAGTGGTTTGTCCACAGGGTACGGACAGCCCCAGCATTTT. This sequence joins TRBV12-5 and TRBJ1-5; D is perhaps TRBD1 (6 bases). The CDR3 extends over 15 amino acids. The germline V and J ends were trimmed by 2 bases and 7 bases, with 15 bases remaining between them. Germline CDR1 and CDR2: LGHNT and FRNRAP. Variable domain in full (rest from reference TRBV12-5 and TRBJ1-5): DARVTQTPRHKVTEMGQEVTMRCQPILGHNTVFWYRQTMMQGLELLAYFRNRAPLDDSGMPKDRFSAEMPDATLATLKIQPSEPRDSAVYFCASGLSTGYGQPQHFGDGTRLSIL.

The chain joins TRBV7-2 to TRBJ1-2; D is unclear. The V gene's germline CDR1 is SGHTA and CDR2 FQGNSA. The CDR3 totals 12 residues. V was shortened by 5 bases and J by 7 bases, with 11 bases between the two germline ends. For the CDR3, the DNA is TGTGCCAGCAGCCTGTTGGTGCGTGGCTACACCTTC. Protein product: CASSLLVRGYTF.

This clone occurred once. The V and J genes are TRBV28 and TRBJ2-3; D gene unclear. This CDR3 has 15 amino acids. CDR1 is MDHEN and CDR2 is SYDVKM in the germline V gene. Between the trimmed V and J ends, which lost 2 bases and 4 bases, there was a span of 13 bases. CDR3 protein: CASSLLAQMPDTQYF. CDR3 DNA: TGTGCCAGCAGTTTACTGGCCCAGATGCCAGATACGCAGTATTTT.

In this sample, this clone turned up once. The CDR3 region is CASSRSSGMEDTQYF. The CDR3 nucleotides are TGTGCCAGCAGCCGATCTAGCGGGATGGAAGATACGCAGTATTTT. The gene calls are TRBV3-1 (or the pseudogene TRBV3-2) and TRBJ2-3, with 9 bases aligning to TRBD2. The CDR3 spans 15 residues. V lost 4 bases, J lost 5 bases, and 7 bases stayed unmatched. CDR1 and CDR2 from the germline V gene are LGHDT and YNNKEL (reference sequence).

The chain joins TRBV5-4 to TRBJ2-5; 7 bases are a match to TRBD1. The CDR3 is 13 amino acids. V gave up 3 bases and J gave up 3 bases; unmatched junction bases: 2. Germline V gives CDR1 SGHNT, CDR2 YYREEE (reference sequence). CDR3 loop: CASSSQGEETQYF. CDR3 nucleotide sequence: TGTGCCAGCAGCTCCCAGGGGGAAGAGACCCAGTACTTC.

The chain carries TRBV5-5 and TRBJ2-7, with 8 positions matching TRBD2. This CDR3 region has 15 residues. The germline V gene encodes CDR1 SGHKS and CDR2 YYEKEE (reference sequence). Germline trimming cut 1 base from V and 6 bases from J; bases unmatched to any gene: 9. CDR3 DNA sequence: TGTGCCAGCAGCTTGCCCGGACGCGGGAGGACCGAGCAGTACTTC. Translation gives CASSLPGRGRTEQYF.

The chain uses TRBV2 and TRBJ2-5, with 7 bases aligning to TRBD1. The trim removed 2 bases at V and 5 bases at J, leaving 8 bases unmatched. This CDR3 spans 15 amino acids. Germline CDR1 and CDR2: SNHLY and FYNNEI. The CDR3 DNA follows: TGTGCCAGCAGTGAATTCCAGGGGGACGGGGAGACCCAGTACTTC. Its translation is CASSEFQGDGETQYF.

The genes are TRBV5-1 and TRBJ2-2; D is uncertain. Germline CDR1 is SGHRS and CDR2 is YFSETQ. V dropped 0 bases and J dropped 0 bases, with 6 bases sitting between them. The CDR3 is 15 amino acids. CDR3 DNA sequence: TGCGCCAGCAGCTTGGCCCGTCCGAACACCGGGGAGCTGTTTTTT. It translates to CASSLARPNTGELFF.

V is TRBV9 and J is TRBJ1-5; no definite D call. This CDR3 has 13 amino acids. Germline values: CDR1 SGDLS, CDR2 YYNGEE. The V gene lost 0 bases and the J gene lost 4 bases, with 5 bases spanning the gap. As DNA, the CDR3 is TGTGCCAGCAGCGTAGGGGCTAATCAGCCCCAGCATTTT. As protein: CASSVGANQPQHF.